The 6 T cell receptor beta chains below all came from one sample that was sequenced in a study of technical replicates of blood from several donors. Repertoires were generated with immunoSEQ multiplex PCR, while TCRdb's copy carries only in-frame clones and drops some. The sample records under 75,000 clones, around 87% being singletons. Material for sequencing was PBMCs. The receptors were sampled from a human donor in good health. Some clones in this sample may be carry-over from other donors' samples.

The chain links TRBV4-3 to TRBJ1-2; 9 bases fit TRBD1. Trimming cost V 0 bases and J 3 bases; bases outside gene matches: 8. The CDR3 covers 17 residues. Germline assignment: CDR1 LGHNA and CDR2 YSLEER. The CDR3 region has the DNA TGCGCCAGCAGCCAAGACGTCTCGACAGGGGGAGACTATGGCTACACCTTC. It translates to CASSQDVSTGGDYGYTF.

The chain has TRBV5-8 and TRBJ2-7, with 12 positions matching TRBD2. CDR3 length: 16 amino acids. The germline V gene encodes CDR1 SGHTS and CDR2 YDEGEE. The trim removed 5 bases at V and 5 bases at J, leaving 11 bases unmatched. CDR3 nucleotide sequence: TGTGCCAGCAGTCCACTCCTAGCGGGGGGGCGGAACGAGCAGTACTTC. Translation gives CASSPLLAGGRNEQYF.

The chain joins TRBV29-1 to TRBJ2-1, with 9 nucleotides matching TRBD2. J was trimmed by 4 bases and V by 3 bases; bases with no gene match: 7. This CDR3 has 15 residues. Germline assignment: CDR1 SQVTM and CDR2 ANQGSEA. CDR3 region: CSVEMVAGVYNEQFF. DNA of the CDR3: TGCAGCGTTGAGATGGTAGCGGGAGTGTACAATGAGCAGTTCTTC.

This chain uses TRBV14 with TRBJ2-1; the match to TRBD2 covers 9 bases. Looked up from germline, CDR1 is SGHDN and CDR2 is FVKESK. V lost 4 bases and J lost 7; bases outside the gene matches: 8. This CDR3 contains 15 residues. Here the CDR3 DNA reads TGTGCCAGCAGCCCCCGTCTAGCGGGAAGGAATGAGCAGTTCTTC. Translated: CASSPRLAGRNEQFF.

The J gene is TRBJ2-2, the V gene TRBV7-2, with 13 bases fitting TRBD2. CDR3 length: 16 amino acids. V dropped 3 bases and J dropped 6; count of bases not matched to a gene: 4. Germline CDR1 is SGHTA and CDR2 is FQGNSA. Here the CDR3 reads CASSFTSGGAPGELFF. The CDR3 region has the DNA TGTGCCAGCAGCTTCACTAGCGGGGGGGCTCCCGGGGAGCTGTTTTTT.

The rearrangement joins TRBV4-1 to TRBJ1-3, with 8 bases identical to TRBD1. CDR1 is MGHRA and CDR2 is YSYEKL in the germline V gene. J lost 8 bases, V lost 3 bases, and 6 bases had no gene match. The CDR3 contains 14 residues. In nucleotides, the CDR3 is TGCGCCAGCAGCCAGGACAGGGCCCGAGACACCATATATTTT. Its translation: CASSQDRARDTIYF.